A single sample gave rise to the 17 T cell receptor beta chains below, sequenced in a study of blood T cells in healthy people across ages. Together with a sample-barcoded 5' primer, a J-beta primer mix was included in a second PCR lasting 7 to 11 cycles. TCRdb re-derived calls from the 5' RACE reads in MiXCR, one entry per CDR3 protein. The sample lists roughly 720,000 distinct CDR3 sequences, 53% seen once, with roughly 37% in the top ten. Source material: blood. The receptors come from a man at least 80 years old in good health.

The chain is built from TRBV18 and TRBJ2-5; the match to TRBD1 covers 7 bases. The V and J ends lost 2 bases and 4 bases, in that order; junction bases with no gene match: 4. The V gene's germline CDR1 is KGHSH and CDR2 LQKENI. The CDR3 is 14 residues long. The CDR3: CASSPYDRVETQYF. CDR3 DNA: TGTGCCAGCTCACCATACGACAGGGTAGAGACCCAGTACTTC.

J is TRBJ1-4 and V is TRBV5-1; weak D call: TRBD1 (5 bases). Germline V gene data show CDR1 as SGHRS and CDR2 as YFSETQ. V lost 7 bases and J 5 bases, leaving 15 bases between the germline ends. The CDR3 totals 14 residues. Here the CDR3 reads CASHPDSPNEKLFF. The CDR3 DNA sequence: TGCGCCAGCCACCCAGACAGCCCCAATGAAAAACTGTTTTTT.

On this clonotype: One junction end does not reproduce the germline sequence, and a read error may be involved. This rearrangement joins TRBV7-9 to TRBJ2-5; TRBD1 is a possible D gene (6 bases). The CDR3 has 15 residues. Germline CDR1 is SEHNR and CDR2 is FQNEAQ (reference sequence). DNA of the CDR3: TGTGCCAGCAGCCCCGGACAGTCCGCCGAAGAGACCCGGTACTTC. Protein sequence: CASSPGQSAEETRYF.

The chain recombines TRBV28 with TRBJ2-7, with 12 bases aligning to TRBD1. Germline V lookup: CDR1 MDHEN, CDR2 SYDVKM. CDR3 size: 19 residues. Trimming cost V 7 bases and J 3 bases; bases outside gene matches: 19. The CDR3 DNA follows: TGTGCCAGCACACCACCCGGGACAGGGGGCACAAACCCAAACTACGAGCAGTACTTC. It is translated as CASTPPGTGGTNPNYEQYF.

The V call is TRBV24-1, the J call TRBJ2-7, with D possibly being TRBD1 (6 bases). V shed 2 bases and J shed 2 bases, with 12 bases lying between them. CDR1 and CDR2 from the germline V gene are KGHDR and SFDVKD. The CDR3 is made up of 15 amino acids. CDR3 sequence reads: CATSDSGTKTYEQYF. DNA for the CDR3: TGTGCCACCAGTGATTCCGGGACAAAGACCTACGAGCAGTACTTC.

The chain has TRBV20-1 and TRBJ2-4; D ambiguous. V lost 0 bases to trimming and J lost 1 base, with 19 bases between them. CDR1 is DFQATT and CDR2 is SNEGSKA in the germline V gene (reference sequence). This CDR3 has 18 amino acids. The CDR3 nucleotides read TGCAGTGCTAGAGAAGGCAGGCGCCCTCCCGGGGCCAAAAACATTCAGTACTTC. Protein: CSAREGRRPPGAKNIQYF.

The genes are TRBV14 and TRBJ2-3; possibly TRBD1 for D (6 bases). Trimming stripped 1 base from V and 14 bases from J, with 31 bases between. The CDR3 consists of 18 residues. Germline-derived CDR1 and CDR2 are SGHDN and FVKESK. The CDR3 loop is CASSQGLVGGTQHRYAYF. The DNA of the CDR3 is TGTGCCAGCAGCCAAGGGCTAGTAGGGGGAACACAGCACAGATACGCGTATTTT.

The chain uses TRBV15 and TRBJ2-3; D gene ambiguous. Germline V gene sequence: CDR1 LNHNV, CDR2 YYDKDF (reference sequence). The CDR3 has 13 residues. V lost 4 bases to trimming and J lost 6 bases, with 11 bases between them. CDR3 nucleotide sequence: TGTGCCACCAGCACGGACCCGGCCGATACGCAGTATTTT. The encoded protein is CATSTDPADTQYF.

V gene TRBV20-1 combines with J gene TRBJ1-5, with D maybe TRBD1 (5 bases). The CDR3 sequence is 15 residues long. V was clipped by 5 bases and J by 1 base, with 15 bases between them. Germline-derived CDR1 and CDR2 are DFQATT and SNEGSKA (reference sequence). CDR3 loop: CSAHKGPGSNQPQHF. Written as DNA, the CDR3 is TGCAGTGCTCACAAGGGGCCCGGGAGCAATCAGCCCCAGCATTTT.

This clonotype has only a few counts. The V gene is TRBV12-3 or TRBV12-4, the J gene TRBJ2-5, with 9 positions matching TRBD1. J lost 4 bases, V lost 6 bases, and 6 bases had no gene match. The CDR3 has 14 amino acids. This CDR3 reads CASRDGTGRETQYF. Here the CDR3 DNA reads TGTGCCAGCAGAGATGGGACAGGGCGAGAGACCCAGTACTTC.

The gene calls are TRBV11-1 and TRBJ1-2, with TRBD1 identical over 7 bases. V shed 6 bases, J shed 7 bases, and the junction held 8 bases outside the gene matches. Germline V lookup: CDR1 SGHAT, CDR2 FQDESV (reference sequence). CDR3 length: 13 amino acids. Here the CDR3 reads CASRGMDRRGYTF. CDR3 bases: TGTGCCAGCAGGGGGATGGACAGGCGTGGCTACACCTTC.

DNA of the CDR3: TGTGCCAGCTCACCTCGGACCGGTCGGATCGGGGAGCTGTTTTTT. Protein product: CASSPRTGRIGELFF. V and J are TRBV18 and TRBJ2-2; D not certain. The CDR3 is 15 residues long. The V gene lost 3 bases and the J gene lost 7 bases, with 15 bases spanning the gap. CDR1 is KGHSH, CDR2 LQKENI, per germline. The full variable domain, with the rest looked up from reference TRBV18 and TRBJ2-2, is NAGVMQNPRHLVRRRGQEARLRCSPMKGHSHVYWYRQLPEEGLKFMVYLQKENIIDESGMPKERFSAEFPKEGPSILRIQQVVRGDSAAYFCASSPRTGRIGELFFGEGSRLTVL.

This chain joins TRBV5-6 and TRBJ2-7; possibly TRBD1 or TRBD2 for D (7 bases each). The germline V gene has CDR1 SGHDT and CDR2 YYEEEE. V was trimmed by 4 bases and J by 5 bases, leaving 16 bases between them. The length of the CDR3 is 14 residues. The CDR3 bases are TGTGCCAGCAGCCCGGGGAGGGGGCCCGACGAGCAGTACTTC. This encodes CASSPGRGPDEQYF. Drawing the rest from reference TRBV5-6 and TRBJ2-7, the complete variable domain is DAGVTQSPTHLIKTRGQQVTLRCSPKSGHDTVSWYQQALGQGPQFIFQYYEEEERQRGNFPDRFSGHQFPNYSSELNVNALLLGDSALYLCASSPGRGPDEQYFGPGTRLTVT.

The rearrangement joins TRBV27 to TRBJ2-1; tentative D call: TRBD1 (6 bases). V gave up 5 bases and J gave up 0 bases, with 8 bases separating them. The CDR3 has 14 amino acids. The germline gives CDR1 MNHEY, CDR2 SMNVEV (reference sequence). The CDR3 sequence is CASSGQYSYNEQFF. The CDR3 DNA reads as TGTGCCAGCAGTGGACAGTACTCCTACAATGAGCAGTTCTTC.

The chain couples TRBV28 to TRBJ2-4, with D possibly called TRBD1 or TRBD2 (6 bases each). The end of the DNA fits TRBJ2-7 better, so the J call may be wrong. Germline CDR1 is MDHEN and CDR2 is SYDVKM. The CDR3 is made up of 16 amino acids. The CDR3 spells CASSLLTGASIYEQYF. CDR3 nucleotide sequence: TGTGCCAGCAGTTTATTAACGGGGGCGAGTATATACGAGCAGTACTTC.

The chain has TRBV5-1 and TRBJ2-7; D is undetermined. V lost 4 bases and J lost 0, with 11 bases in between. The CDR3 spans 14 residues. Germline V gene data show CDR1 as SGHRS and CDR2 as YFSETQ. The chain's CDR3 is CASSPTSLSYEQYF. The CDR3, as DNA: TGCGCCAGCAGCCCCACCAGCCTCTCCTACGAGCAGTACTTC.

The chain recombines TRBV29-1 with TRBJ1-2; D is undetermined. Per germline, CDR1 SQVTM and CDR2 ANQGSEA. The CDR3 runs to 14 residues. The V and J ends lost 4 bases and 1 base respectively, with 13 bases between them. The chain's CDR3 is CSVGTIGLNYGYTF. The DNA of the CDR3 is TGCAGCGTTGGGACGATCGGGCTTAACTATGGCTACACCTTC.